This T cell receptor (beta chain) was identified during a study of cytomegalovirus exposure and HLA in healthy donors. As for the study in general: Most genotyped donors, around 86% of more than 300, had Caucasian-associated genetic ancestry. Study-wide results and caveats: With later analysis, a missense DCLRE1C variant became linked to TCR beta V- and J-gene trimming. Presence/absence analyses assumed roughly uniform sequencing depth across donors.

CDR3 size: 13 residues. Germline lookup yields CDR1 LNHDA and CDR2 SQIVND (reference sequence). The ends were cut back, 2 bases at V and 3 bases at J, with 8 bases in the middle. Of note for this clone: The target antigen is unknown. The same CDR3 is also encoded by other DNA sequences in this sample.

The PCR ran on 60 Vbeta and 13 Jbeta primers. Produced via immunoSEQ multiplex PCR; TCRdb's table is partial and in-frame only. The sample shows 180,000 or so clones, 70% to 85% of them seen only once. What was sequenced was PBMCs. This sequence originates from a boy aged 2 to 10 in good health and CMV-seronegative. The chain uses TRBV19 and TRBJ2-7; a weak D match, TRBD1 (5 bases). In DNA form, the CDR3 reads TGTGCCAGTAGTATAACAGGAAGCTACGAGCAGTACTTC. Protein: CASSITGSYEQYF.